This T cell receptor beta chain is drawn from a study of shared clonotypes between healthy human individuals. A split of CD4+ cells into CD45RA+ naive and CD45RA-negative memory subsets was performed. Measured with immunoSEQ multiplex PCR; TCRdb has only the in-frame clones, and not every one. The profile shows roughly 1,600,000 clones, approximately 98.5% of them singletons. The TCR sequence derives from a young man in good health. The sequenced sample was naive CD4+ T cells sorted from blood. Subset indicated: CD45RA+ positively selected.

The CDR3 DNA reads as TGCGCCAGCAGCTTATCTAGCATCCAAGAGACCCAGTACTTC. This encodes CASSLSSIQETQYF. The chain employs TRBV5-1 and TRBJ2-5; tentatively, D is TRBD2 (5 bases). Germline assignment: CDR1 SGHRS and CDR2 YFSETQ. The length of the CDR3 is 14 residues. The ends were cut back, 2 bases at V and 1 base at J, with 9 bases in the middle.